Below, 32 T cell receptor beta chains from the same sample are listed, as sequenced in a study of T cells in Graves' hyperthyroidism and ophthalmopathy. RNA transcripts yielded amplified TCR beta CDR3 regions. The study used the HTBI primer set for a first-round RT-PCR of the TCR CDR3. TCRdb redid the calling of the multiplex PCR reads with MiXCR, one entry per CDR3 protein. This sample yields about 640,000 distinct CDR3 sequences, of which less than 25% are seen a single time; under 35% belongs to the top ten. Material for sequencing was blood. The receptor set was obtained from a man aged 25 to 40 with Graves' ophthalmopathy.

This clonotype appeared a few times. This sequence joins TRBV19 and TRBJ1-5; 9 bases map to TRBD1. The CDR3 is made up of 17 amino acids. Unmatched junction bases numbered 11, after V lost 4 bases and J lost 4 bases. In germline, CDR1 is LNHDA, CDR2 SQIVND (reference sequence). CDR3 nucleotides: TGTGCCAGTAGTAACTCTTATCCGGGACAGGGTAATCAGCCCCAGCATTTT. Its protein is CASSNSYPGQGNQPQHF.

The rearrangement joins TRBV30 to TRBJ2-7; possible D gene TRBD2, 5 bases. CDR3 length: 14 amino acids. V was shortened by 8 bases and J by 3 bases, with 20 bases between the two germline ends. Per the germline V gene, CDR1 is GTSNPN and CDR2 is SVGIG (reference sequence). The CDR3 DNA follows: TGTGCCAGTAGTATGAAGGCGGCGGGCTACGAGCAGTACTTC. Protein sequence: CASSMKAAGYEQYF. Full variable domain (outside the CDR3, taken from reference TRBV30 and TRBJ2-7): SQTIHQWPATLVQPVGSPLSLECTVEGTSNPNLYWYRQAAGRGLQLLFYSVGIGQISSEVPQNLSASRPQDRQFILSSKKLLLSDSGFYLCASSMKAAGYEQYFGPGTRLTVT.

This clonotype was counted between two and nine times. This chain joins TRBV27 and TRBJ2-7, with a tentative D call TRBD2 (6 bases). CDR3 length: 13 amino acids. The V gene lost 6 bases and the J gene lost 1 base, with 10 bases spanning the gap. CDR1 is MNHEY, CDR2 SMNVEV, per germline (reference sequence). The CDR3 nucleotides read TGTGCCAGCAGCCGGGAGAATTCCTACGAGCAGTACTTC. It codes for CASSRENSYEQYF.

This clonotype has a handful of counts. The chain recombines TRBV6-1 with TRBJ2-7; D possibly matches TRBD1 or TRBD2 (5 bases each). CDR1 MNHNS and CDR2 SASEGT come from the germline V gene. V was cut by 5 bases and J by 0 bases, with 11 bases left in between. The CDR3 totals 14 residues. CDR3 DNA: TGTGCCAGCAGTTGGGGACGCTACTCCTACGAGCAGTACTTC. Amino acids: CASSWGRYSYEQYF.

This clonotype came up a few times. Here the CDR3 DNA reads TGTGCCAGCAGCCCGGGACTAGCGGGAGGCACTTTGCACAATGAGCAGTTCTTC. Translating it yields CASSPGLAGGTLHNEQFF. The V and J genes are TRBV5-6 and TRBJ2-1; 15 bases fit TRBD2. Germline CDR1 and CDR2: SGHDT and YYEEEE. The V and J ends lost 4 bases and 5 bases, in that order; junction bases with no gene match: 10. The CDR3 has 18 amino acids.

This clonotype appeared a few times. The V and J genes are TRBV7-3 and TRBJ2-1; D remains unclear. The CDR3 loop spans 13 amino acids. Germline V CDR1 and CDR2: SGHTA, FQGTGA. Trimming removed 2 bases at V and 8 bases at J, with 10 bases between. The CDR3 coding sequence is TGTGCCAGCAGCTTATATCGCGCGGATGAGCAGTTCTTC. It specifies CASSLYRADEQFF.

The CDR3 is CASSRRSSPQETQYF. CDR3 nucleotide sequence: TGTGCCAGCAGCCGCCGATCGAGTCCTCAAGAGACCCAGTACTTC. The rearrangement links TRBV11-3 to TRBJ2-5; D uncertain. The CDR3 contains 15 residues. Germline loops: CDR1 SGHNT, CDR2 YENEEA. With 5 bases removed from V and 2 bases from J, the gap between germline ends came to 15 bases. Full variable domain (remainder filled in from reference TRBV11-3 and TRBJ2-5): EAGVVQSPRYKIIEKKQPVAFWCNPISGHNTLYWYLQNLGQGPELLIRYENEEAVDDSQLPKDRFSAERLKGVDSTLKIQPAELGDSAVYLCASSRRSSPQETQYFGPGTRLLVL.

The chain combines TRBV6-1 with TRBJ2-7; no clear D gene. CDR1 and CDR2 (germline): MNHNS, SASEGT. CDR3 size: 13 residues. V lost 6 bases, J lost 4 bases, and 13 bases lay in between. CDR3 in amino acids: CASSKGGGYEQYF. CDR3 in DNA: TGTGCCAGCAGCAAGGGCGGTGGGTACGAGCAGTACTTC.

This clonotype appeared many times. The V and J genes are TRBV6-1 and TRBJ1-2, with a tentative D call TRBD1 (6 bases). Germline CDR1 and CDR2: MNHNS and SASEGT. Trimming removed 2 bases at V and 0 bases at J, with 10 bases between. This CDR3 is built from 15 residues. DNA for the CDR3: TGTGCCAGCAGTGAACGGGGGGGCTCTAACTATGGCTACACCTTC. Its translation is CASSERGGSNYGYTF.

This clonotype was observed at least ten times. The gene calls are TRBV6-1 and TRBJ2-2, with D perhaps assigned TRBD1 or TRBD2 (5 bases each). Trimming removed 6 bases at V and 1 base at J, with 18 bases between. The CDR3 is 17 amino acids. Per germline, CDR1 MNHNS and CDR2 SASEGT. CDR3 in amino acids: CASSFLEGTKNTGELFF. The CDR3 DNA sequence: TGTGCCAGCAGCTTTCTTGAGGGGACGAAGAACACCGGGGAGCTGTTTTTT.

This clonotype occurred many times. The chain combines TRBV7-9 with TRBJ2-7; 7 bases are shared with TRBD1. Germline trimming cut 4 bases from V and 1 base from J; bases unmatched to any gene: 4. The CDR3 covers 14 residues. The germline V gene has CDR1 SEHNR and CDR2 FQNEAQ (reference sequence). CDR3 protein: CASSSWTGSYEQYF. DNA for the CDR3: TGTGCCAGCAGCTCCTGGACAGGTTCCTACGAGCAGTACTTC.

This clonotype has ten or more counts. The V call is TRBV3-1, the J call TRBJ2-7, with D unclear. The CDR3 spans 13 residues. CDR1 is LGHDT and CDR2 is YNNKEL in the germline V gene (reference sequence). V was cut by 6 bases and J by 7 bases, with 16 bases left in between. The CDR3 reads CASRPWGTGEQYF. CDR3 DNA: TGTGCCAGCAGGCCGTGGGGTACCGGGGAGCAGTACTTC.

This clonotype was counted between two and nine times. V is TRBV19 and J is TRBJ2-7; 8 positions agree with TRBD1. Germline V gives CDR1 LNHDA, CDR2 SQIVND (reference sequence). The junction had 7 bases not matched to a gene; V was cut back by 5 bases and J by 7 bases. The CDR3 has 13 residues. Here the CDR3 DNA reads TGTGCCAGTAGTGTGGGACAGGCCAGTGAGCAGTACTTC. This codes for CASSVGQASEQYF.

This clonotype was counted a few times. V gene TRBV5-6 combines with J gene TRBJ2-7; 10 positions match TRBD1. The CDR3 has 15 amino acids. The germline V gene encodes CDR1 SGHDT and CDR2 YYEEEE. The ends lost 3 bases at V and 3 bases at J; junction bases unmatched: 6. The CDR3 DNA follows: TGTGCCAGCAGCTCCTCGGACAGGGGGGGCTACGAGCAGTACTTC. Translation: CASSSSDRGGYEQYF. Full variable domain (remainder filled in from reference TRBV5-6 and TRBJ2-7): DAGVTQSPTHLIKTRGQQVTLRCSPKSGHDTVSWYQQALGQGPQFIFQYYEEEERQRGNFPDRFSGHQFPNYSSELNVNALLLGDSALYLCASSSSDRGGYEQYFGPGTRLTVT.

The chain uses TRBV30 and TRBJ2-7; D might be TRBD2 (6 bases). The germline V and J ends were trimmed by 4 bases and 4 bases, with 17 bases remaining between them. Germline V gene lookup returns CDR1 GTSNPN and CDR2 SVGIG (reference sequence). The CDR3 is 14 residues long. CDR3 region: CAWMAGTPPYEQYF. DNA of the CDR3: TGTGCCTGGATGGCCGGGACTCCCCCGTACGAGCAGTACTTC.

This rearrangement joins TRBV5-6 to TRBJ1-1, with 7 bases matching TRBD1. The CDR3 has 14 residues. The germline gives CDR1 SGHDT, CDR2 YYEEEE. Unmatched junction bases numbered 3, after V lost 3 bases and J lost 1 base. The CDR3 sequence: CASSWDSTNTEAFF. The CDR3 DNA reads TGTGCCAGCAGCTGGGACAGTACGAACACTGAAGCTTTCTTT.

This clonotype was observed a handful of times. This CDR3 is CASSPTDSSNPYEQYF. In nucleotides, the CDR3 is TGTGCCAGCAGCCCCACCGACAGCTCCAACCCCTACGAGCAGTACTTC. The chain recombines TRBV6-1 with TRBJ2-7; maybe TRBD1 (5 bases). The ends were cut back, 6 bases at V and 2 bases at J, with 20 bases in the middle. CDR3 size: 16 residues. Per the germline V gene, CDR1 is MNHNS and CDR2 is SASEGT.

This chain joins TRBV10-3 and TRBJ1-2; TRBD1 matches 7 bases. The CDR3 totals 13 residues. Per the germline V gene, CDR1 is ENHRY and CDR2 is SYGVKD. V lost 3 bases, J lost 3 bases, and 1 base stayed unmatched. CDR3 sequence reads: CAISDDRDYGYTF. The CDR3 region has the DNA TGTGCCATCAGTGATGACAGGGACTATGGCTACACCTTC.

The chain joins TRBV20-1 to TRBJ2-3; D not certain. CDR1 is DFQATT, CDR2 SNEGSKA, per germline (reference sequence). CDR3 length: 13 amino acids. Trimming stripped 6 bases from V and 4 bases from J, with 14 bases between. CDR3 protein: CSATRKTADTQYF. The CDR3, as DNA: TGCAGTGCAACGAGAAAAACGGCAGATACGCAGTATTTT.

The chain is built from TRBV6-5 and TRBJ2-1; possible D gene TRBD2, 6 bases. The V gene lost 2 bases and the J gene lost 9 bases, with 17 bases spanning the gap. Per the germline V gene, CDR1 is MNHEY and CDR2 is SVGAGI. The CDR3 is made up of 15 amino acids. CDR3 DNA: TGTGCCAGCAGTTACGAACCGGGACTTAGCGCTGAGCAGTTCTTC. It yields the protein CASSYEPGLSAEQFF.

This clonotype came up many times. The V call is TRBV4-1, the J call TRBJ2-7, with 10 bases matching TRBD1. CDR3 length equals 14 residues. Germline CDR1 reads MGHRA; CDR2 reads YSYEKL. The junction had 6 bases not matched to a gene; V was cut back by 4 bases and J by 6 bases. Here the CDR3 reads CASSPPGQGREQYF. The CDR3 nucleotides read TGCGCCAGCAGCCCCCCGGGACAGGGGCGCGAGCAGTACTTC.

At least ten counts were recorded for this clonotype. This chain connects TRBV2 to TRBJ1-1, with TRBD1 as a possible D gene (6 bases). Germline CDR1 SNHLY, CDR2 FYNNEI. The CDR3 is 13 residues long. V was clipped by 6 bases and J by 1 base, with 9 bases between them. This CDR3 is CASRQGRNTEAFF. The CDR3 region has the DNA TGTGCCAGCAGACAGGGTAGGAACACTGAAGCTTTCTTT.

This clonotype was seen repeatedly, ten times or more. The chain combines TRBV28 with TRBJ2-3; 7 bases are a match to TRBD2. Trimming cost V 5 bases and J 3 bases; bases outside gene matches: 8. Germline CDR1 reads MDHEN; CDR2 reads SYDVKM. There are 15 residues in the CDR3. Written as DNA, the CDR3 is TGTGCCAGCAGTGCCGGACTAGGAATAACAGATACGCAGTATTTT. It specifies CASSAGLGITDTQYF.

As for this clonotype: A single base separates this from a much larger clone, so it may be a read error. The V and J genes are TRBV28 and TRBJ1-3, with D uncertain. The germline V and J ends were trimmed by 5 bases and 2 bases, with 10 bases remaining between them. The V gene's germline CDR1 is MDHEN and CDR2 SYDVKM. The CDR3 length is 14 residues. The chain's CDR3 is CASSAGGPGNTIYF. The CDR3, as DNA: TGTGCCAGCAGTGCCGGTGGGCCTGGAAACACCATATATTTT.

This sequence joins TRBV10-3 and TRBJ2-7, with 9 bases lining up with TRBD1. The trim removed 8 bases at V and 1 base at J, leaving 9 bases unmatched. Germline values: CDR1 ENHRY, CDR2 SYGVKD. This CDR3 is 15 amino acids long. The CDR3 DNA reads TGTGCCATCCGTGGATCGACAGGGGGTTCCTACGAGCAGTACTTC. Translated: CAIRGSTGGSYEQYF.

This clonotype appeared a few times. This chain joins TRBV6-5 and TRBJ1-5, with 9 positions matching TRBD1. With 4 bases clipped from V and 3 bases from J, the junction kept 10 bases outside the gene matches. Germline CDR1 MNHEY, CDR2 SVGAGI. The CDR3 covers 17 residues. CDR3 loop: CASSSSGTGPSNQPQHF. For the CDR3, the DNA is TGTGCCAGCAGTTCCTCCGGGACAGGGCCCTCCAATCAGCCCCAGCATTTT.

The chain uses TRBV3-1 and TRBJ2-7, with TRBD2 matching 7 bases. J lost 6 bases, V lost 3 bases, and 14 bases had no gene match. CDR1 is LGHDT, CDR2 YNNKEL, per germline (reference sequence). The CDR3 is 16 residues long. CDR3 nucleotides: TGTGCCAGCAGCCAGAGGAGACCCGGGACTAAGTCCGAGCAGTACTTC. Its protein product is CASSQRRPGTKSEQYF.

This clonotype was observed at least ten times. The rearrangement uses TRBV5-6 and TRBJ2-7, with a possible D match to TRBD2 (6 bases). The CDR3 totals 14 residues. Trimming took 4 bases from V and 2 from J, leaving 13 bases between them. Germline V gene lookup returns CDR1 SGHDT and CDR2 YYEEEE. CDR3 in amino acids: CASSQAGRTYEQYF. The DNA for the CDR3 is TGTGCCAGCAGCCAGGCGGGGAGGACCTACGAGCAGTACTTC.

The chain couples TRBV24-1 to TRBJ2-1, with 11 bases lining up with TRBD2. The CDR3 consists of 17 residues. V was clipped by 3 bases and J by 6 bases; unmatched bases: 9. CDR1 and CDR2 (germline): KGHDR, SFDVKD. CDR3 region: CATSDPGLAGGPNEQFF. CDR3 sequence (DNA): TGTGCCACCAGTGATCCCGGCCTAGCGGGAGGTCCCAATGAGCAGTTCTTC.

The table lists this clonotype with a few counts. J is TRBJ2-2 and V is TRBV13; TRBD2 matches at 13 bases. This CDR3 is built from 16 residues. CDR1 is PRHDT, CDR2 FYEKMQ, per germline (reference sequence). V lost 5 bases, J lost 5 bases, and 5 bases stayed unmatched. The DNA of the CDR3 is TGTGCCAGCAGCGCCGGACTAGCGGGAGTTACCGGGGAGCTGTTTTTT. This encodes CASSAGLAGVTGELFF.

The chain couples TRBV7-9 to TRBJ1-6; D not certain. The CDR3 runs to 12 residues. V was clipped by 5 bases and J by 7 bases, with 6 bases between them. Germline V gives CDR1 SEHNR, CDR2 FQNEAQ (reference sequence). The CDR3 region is CASSPINSPLHF. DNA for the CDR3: TGTGCCAGCAGCCCCATCAATTCACCCCTCCACTTT. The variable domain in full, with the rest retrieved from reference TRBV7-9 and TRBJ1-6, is DTGVSQNPRHKITKRGQNVTFRCDPISEHNRLYWYRQTLGQGPEFLTYFQNEAQLEKSRLLSDRFSAERPKGSFSTLEIQRTEQGDSAMYLCASSPINSPLHFGNGTRLTVT.

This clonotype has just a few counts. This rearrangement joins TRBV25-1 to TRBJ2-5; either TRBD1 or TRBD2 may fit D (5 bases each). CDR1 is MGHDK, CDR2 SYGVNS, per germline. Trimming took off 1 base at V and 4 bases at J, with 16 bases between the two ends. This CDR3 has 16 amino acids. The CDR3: CASSESLIGERETQYF. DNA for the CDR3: TGTGCCAGCAGTGAATCCTTGATAGGGGAGCGAGAGACCCAGTACTTC.